This T cell receptor (beta chain) stems from a study of blood T cell repertoires in COVID-19. Study details: Collection of acute and convalescent COVID-19 samples took place in the United States, Italy and Spain. The analysed material was cDNA or gDNA that came from T cells, B-cell-depleted T cells, or PBMCs.

Authors' processing steps: Using reference gene primer amplification, nucleated cell counts were estimated. Only in-frame clones appear in the TCRdb table, and some are missing; sequencing was by immunoSEQ multiplex PCR. Clone size and the V and J calls come from that table; the DNA yielded D and trimming. The sample includes 55,000 to 95,000 clones, around four fifths of them seen just once. Germline V lookup: CDR1 SGHRS, CDR2 YFSETQ. V gave up 1 base and J gave up 12 bases; unmatched junction bases: 4. There are 13 residues in the CDR3. The sequenced material came from peripheral blood. The chain has TRBV5-1 and TRBJ1-6; 7 bases agree with TRBD1. The sequence was obtained from a woman aged 60 to 75 with acute or convalescent COVID-19. The CDR3 DNA sequence: TGCGCCAGCAGCTTGAAAGGGGGCGGACCCCTCCACTTT. Its translation: CASSLKGGGPLHF.